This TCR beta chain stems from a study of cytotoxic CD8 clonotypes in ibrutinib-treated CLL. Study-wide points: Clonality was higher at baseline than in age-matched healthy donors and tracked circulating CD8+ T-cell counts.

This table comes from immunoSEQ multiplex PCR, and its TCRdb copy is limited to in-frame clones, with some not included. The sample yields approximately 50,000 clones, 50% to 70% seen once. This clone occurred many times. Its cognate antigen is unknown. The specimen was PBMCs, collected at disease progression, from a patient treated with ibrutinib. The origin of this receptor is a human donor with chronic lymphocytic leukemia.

The chain's CDR3 is CASSDAGGQYF. The CDR3 region has the DNA TGTGCCAGCAGTGATGCGGGTGGGCAGTATTTT. The chain carries TRBV25-1 and TRBJ2-3, with TRBD2 as a possible D gene (5 bases). V lost 3 bases and J lost 11, with 9 bases in between. The CDR3 runs 11 residues. CDR1 is MGHDK, CDR2 SYGVNS, per germline.